The 20 T cell receptor beta chains below were found in one sample sequenced in a study of blood T cells in healthy people across ages. A second PCR of about 6 to 11 cycles used a sample-barcoded 5' primer and a J-beta primer mix. TCRdb reanalysed the 5' RACE reads using MiXCR and keeps one entry per CDR3 protein. The table has about 1.5 million distinct CDR3 sequences, around 42% seen once. Source material: blood. These receptors all come from a woman younger than 35 in good health.

On this clonotype itself: An end of the junction does not agree with germline; a read error may underlie this. V is TRBV10-3 and J is TRBJ2-4; the match to TRBD2 covers 14 bases. The end of the DNA fits TRBJ2-7 better, so the J call may be wrong. The CDR3 loop spans 19 amino acids. Germline values: CDR1 ENHRY, CDR2 SYGVKD. The CDR3 region has the DNA TGTGCCATCAGTAAGTCGAAAATTACGAGGACTAGCGGGAGGCACGAGCAGTACTTC. It specifies CAISKSKITRTSGRHEQYF.

The rearrangement joins TRBV24-1 to TRBJ2-3; no reliable D call. The CDR3 spans 12 residues. CDR1 and CDR2 (germline): KGHDR, SFDVKD. Trimming took off 2 bases at V and 2 bases at J, with 1 base between the two ends. The CDR3 bases are TGTGCCACCAGTGATTACACAGATACGCAGTATTTT. Translating it yields CATSDYTDTQYF.

This clonotype was seen only once. The chain recombines TRBV7-8 with TRBJ1-1; D is unresolved. V was cut by 1 base and J by 4 bases, with 10 bases left in between. The CDR3 sequence is 14 residues long. The germline V gene has CDR1 SGHVS and CDR2 FQNEAQ. The CDR3 sequence is CASSLGFLFTEAFF. Here the CDR3 DNA reads TGTGCCAGCAGCTTAGGCTTCTTATTCACTGAAGCTTTCTTT.

The chain couples TRBV5-5 to TRBJ2-1; no definite D call. V lost 4 bases, J lost 3 bases, and 5 bases lay in between. CDR1 SGHKS and CDR2 YYEKEE come from the germline V gene (reference sequence). CDR3 length: 12 residues. For the CDR3, the DNA is TGTGCCAGCAGCCAAAACTACAATGAGCAGTTCTTC. Its protein is CASSQNYNEQFF.

The chain couples TRBV27 to TRBJ2-5; D is ambiguous. With the DNA end fitting TRBJ2-4 better, the J assignment may be wrong. The CDR3 covers 13 residues. Germline V gives CDR1 MNHEY, CDR2 SMNVEV (reference sequence). CDR3 nucleotides: TGTGCCAGCAGCAGGAGAGATGGTGGCATTCAGTACTTC. Amino acid sequence: CASSRRDGGIQYF.

This clonotype was seen a few times. CDR3 sequence: CASRPRRQPKSSTDTQYF. CDR3 sequence (DNA): TGTGCCAGCAGACCTAGGAGACAGCCGAAATCTAGCACAGATACGCAGTATTTT. The rearrangement uses TRBV7-9 and TRBJ2-3, with a possible D match to TRBD1 (5 bases). Germline-derived CDR1 and CDR2 are SEHNR and FQNEAQ (reference sequence). V lost 6 bases and J lost 0, with 22 bases in between. The CDR3 is 18 residues long.

The chain combines TRBV24-1 with TRBJ2-1; 8 bases map to TRBD2. TRBJ2-7 explains the end of the DNA better; the J call may be wrong. Germline CDR1 KGHDR, CDR2 SFDVKD. The CDR3 length is 15 residues. The CDR3: CATGSSGKSYNEQYF. The DNA of the CDR3 is TGTGCCACGGGGAGTAGCGGGAAGTCCTACAATGAGCAGTACTTC.

This clonotype turned up a few times. The rearrangement joins TRBV4-2 to TRBJ2-3, with TRBD2 as a possible D gene (7 bases). V was shortened by 5 bases and J by 0 bases, with 12 bases between the two germline ends. The CDR3 consists of 15 residues. Germline V lookup: CDR1 LGHNA, CDR2 YNFKEQ. This CDR3 is CASSTAGASTDTQYF. CDR3 coding DNA: TGTGCCAGCAGCACGGCGGGGGCTAGCACAGATACGCAGTATTTT.

On this clonotype: Germline and junction disagree at one end, which may indicate a read error. The CDR3 nucleotides are TGTGCCGGCAGCACAAACAGGATTTTGACCTACGAGCAGTACTTC. The encoded protein is CAGSTNRILTYEQYF. The chain employs TRBV7-9 and TRBJ2-7; D is possibly TRBD1 (5 bases). The CDR3 contains 15 residues. CDR1 and CDR2 (germline): SEHNR, FQNEAQ (reference sequence).

The chain combines TRBV7-6 with TRBJ1-5; D is undetermined. CDR3 length: 12 residues. The V gene lost 4 bases and the J gene lost 4 bases, with 5 bases spanning the gap. Germline V gives CDR1 SGHVS, CDR2 FNYEAQ. This CDR3 reads CASSSNNQPQHF. The CDR3 DNA reads as TGTGCCAGCAGCTCTAATAATCAGCCCCAGCATTTT.

The chain combines TRBV11-2 with TRBJ2-1; TRBD1 is a possible D gene (5 bases). CDR3 length: 15 amino acids. Germline V gene lookup returns CDR1 SGHAT and CDR2 FQNNGV. V was clipped by 8 bases and J by 4 bases, with 18 bases between them. CDR3 in DNA: TGTGCCAGCTCCTTAAACGCAGGGCTGTACAATGAGCAGTTCTTC. It is translated as CASSLNAGLYNEQFF.

V and J are TRBV28 and TRBJ2-5, with D possibly TRBD1 on 6 matching bases. The CDR3 loop spans 13 amino acids. V lost 5 bases and J lost 3, with 10 bases in between. Germline CDR1 is MDHEN and CDR2 is SYDVKM. This CDR3 reads CASSPGTKETQYF. Written as DNA, the CDR3 is TGTGCCAGCAGTCCAGGGACAAAAGAGACCCAGTACTTC. Full variable domain (missing parts from reference TRBV28 and TRBJ2-5): DVKVTQSSRYLVKRTGEKVFLECVQDMDHENMFWYRQDPGLGLRLIYFSYDVKMKEKGDIPEGYSVSREKKERFSLILESASTNQTSMYLCASSPGTKETQYFGPGTRLLVL.

There are a few counts of this clonotype. J is TRBJ2-7 and V is TRBV27; D is uncertain. V was pared by 5 bases and J by 7 bases, with 15 bases between. The length of the CDR3 is 13 residues. Germline values: CDR1 MNHEY, CDR2 SMNVEV (reference sequence). The CDR3 sequence: CASSDNWLGEQYF. CDR3 nucleotides: TGTGCCAGCAGTGATAACTGGTTGGGGGAGCAGTACTTC.

This sequence joins TRBV7-9 and TRBJ2-3, with a tentative D call TRBD2 (5 bases). Trimming took 1 base from V and 2 from J, leaving 16 bases between them. Germline loops: CDR1 SEHNR, CDR2 FQNEAQ (reference sequence). The CDR3 has 17 residues. CDR3 DNA sequence: TGTGCCAGCAGCTTAGAACTCAGCGGCCAGCCCACAGATACGCAGTATTTT. This encodes CASSLELSGQPTDTQYF.

A few counts support this clonotype. The CDR3 nucleotides read TGTGCCAGCAGCCGATACCCGGGACTAGATTCCTACGAGCAGTACTTC. It is translated as CASSRYPGLDSYEQYF. The chain links TRBV6-2 or TRBV6-3 to TRBJ2-7; 8 bases align to TRBD2. The ends lost 6 bases at V and 1 base at J; junction bases unmatched: 11. The CDR3 consists of 16 residues. The germline V gene has CDR1 MNHEY and CDR2 SVGEGT.

The chain carries TRBV25-1 and TRBJ2-3; a weak D match, TRBD2 (7 bases). CDR1 is MGHDK, CDR2 SYGVNS, per germline. Trimming removed 3 bases at V and 2 bases at J, with 15 bases between. This CDR3 spans 16 amino acids. The CDR3: CASSDLLGGDTDTQYF. CDR3 in DNA: TGTGCCAGCAGTGACCTACTAGGGGGGGACACAGATACGCAGTATTTT.

This clonotype was seen more than once but under ten times. The chain uses TRBV29-1 and TRBJ1-6; tentative D call: TRBD1 (5 bases). This CDR3 spans 13 amino acids. V dropped 7 bases and J dropped 9 bases, with 16 bases sitting between them. CDR1 and CDR2 (germline): SQVTM, ANQGSEA. The CDR3 DNA follows: TGCAGCGCAACAACGGGGGGATTTTCACCCCTCCACTTT. It translates to CSATTGGFSPLHF.

A word on this clonotype: Germline is not matched at one junction end, which may reflect a read error. This chain connects TRBV20-1 to TRBJ2-5; 10 bases agree with TRBD2. Looked up from germline, CDR1 is DFQATT and CDR2 is SNEGSKA (reference sequence). The CDR3 loop spans 14 amino acids. CDR3 amino acids: CGANRAGGQETQYF. Here the CDR3 DNA reads TGCGGTGCCAACAGAGCGGGGGGGCAAGAGACCCAGTACTTC.

This rearrangement joins TRBV20-1 to TRBJ1-5; no reliable D call. CDR1 is DFQATT and CDR2 is SNEGSKA in the germline V gene (reference sequence). Trimming left V 0 bases short and J 2 bases short, with 11 bases between. This CDR3 is 15 amino acids long. The DNA of the CDR3 is TGCAGTGCTAGAGAGACATCAATGGGCAATCAGCCCCAGCATTTT. As protein: CSARETSMGNQPQHF.

The V call is TRBV12-3 or TRBV12-4, the J call TRBJ2-5, with 12 bases lining up with TRBD2. V trimming: 5 bases; J trimming: 5 bases; junction bases outside the gene matches: 9. The CDR3 contains 16 residues. CDR3 amino acids: CASSPRLAGVTETQYF. The CDR3 bases are TGTGCCAGCAGTCCTCGACTAGCGGGAGTAACGGAGACCCAGTACTTC.